These 12 T cell receptor beta chains were all obtained from the same sample, sequenced in a study of T cells in localized non-small cell lung cancer. The assay was immunoSEQ multiplex PCR, and TCRdb's table has in-frame clones only and misses some. Among around 23,000 clones listed, approximately 88% were seen once. The sample was peripheral blood mononuclear cells, taken before any cancer treatment. The receptors were sampled from a male donor older than 55 with stage II lung adenocarcinoma.

V is TRBV11-3 and J is TRBJ2-5; D ambiguous. The CDR3 length is 14 residues. Germline assignment: CDR1 SGHNT and CDR2 YENEEA. Trimming removed 2 bases from V and 1 base from J, with 8 bases in between. CDR3 region: CASSLWPRQETQYF. The CDR3 nucleotides are TGTGCCAGCAGCTTATGGCCCCGCCAAGAGACCCAGTACTTC.

V gene TRBV7-9 combines with J gene TRBJ1-1; D ambiguous. Germline CDR1 SEHNR, CDR2 FQNEAQ (reference sequence). The CDR3 length is 14 residues. The V gene lost 2 bases and the J gene lost 3 bases, with 10 bases spanning the gap. The CDR3 reads CASSLILGDTEAFF. For the CDR3, the DNA is TGTGCCAGCAGCTTAATTTTAGGAGACACTGAAGCTTTCTTT.

This rearrangement joins TRBV10-3 to TRBJ2-5; 9 bases agree with TRBD1. CDR3 length: 15 amino acids. V dropped 2 bases and J dropped 5; count of bases not matched to a gene: 6. Germline CDR1 is ENHRY and CDR2 is SYGVKD. The DNA of the CDR3 is TGTGCCATCAGTGAGATGGGACAGGGATCGGAGACCCAGTACTTC. It encodes CAISEMGQGSETQYF.

This clone has just a few counts. CDR3 loop: CASSLASAGTQYF. Here the CDR3 DNA reads TGTGCCAGCAGCTTGGCCTCCGCAGGTACGCAGTATTTT. The chain couples TRBV7-9 to TRBJ2-3; D uncertain. Germline V gene data show CDR1 as SEHNR and CDR2 as FQNEAQ (reference sequence). This CDR3 is 13 amino acids long. The germline V and J ends were trimmed by 3 bases and 8 bases, with 12 bases remaining between them.

This rearrangement joins TRBV25-1 to TRBJ2-7, with 7 bases that match TRBD2. CDR3 length: 13 amino acids. Germline values: CDR1 MGHDK, CDR2 SYGVNS. V was clipped by 0 bases and J by 9 bases; unmatched bases: 5. CDR3 bases: TGTGCCAGCAGTGAATACCTCACGGGGGGGCAGTACTTC. This gives the protein CASSEYLTGGQYF.

This clone is termed medium-sized. This chain joins TRBV25-1 and TRBJ2-3; tentatively, D is TRBD2 (6 bases). With 1 base removed from V and 2 bases from J, the gap between germline ends came to 19 bases. The CDR3 has 18 residues. Germline values: CDR1 MGHDK, CDR2 SYGVNS. The CDR3 bases are TGTGCCAGCAGTGAATGGAGGAGTGGGGCGGGGTTCACAGATACGCAGTATTTT. Translated, it gives CASSEWRSGAGFTDTQYF.

The chain is built from TRBV11-2 and TRBJ2-7; 9 positions match TRBD2. The CDR3 consists of 15 residues. The germline CDR1 and CDR2 sequences are SGHAT and FQNNGV. V was pared by 1 base and J by 6 bases, with 7 bases of the junction left unmatched. The CDR3 DNA is TGTGCCAGCAGCTTAGTACCTGGCGGGAGGGGCGAGCAGTACTTC. Residues: CASSLVPGGRGEQYF.

The rearrangement uses TRBV7-9 and TRBJ1-4; possible D gene TRBD1, 5 bases. Trimming cost V 5 bases and J 11 bases, with 18 bases left between them. Germline V lookup: CDR1 SEHNR, CDR2 FQNEAQ (reference sequence). This CDR3 contains 14 residues. CDR3 bases: TGTGCCAGCAGCCAGGGACTGCAGCAATCGAAACTGTTTTTT. Residues: CASSQGLQQSKLFF.

The rearrangement joins TRBV7-6 to TRBJ1-4; D is perhaps TRBD1 (5 bases). This CDR3 region has 14 residues. Germline V gives CDR1 SGHVS, CDR2 FNYEAQ. Trimming cost V 2 bases and J 7 bases, with 11 bases left between them. CDR3 loop: CASSLTRGFEKLFF. The CDR3 bases are TGTGCCAGCAGCTTAACTAGGGGTTTTGAAAAACTGTTTTTT.

The chain couples TRBV28 to TRBJ1-5; D is undetermined. This CDR3 is 17 amino acids long. The germline V and J ends were trimmed by 3 bases and 5 bases, with 20 bases remaining between them. Germline V gene data show CDR1 as MDHEN and CDR2 as SYDVKM. CDR3 in DNA: TGTGCCAGCAGTTTCCGATTTTTGTTCGGGGAATATCAGCCCCAGCATTTT. Its protein is CASSFRFLFGEYQPQHF.

The chain joins TRBV28 to TRBJ2-5, with TRBD1 matching over 10 bases. The length of the CDR3 is 17 residues. The germline V gene has CDR1 MDHEN and CDR2 SYDVKM. After removal of 6 bases from V and 5 bases from J, the junction contained 15 bases not matched to a gene. The CDR3 here is CASSLRDRGSLLETQYF. CDR3 nucleotide sequence: TGTGCCAGCAGCCTAAGGGACAGGGGTAGCCTTTTGGAGACCCAGTACTTC. Supplemented by reference TRBV28 and TRBJ2-5, the full variable domain reads DVKVTQSSRYLVKRTGEKVFLECVQDMDHENMFWYRQDPGLGLRLIYFSYDVKMKEKGDIPEGYSVSREKKERFSLILESASTNQTSMYLCASSLRDRGSLLETQYFGPGTRLLVL.

The gene calls are TRBV7-2 and TRBJ1-5; tentative D call: TRBD1 (5 bases). From germline, CDR1 is SGHTA and CDR2 FQGNSA. The CDR3 contains 13 residues. Between the trimmed V and J ends, which lost 5 bases and 7 bases, there was a span of 12 bases. CDR3 amino acids: CASSLRVGQPQHF. The CDR3 nucleotides read TGTGCCAGCAGCCTCAGGGTGGGCCAGCCCCAGCATTTT.